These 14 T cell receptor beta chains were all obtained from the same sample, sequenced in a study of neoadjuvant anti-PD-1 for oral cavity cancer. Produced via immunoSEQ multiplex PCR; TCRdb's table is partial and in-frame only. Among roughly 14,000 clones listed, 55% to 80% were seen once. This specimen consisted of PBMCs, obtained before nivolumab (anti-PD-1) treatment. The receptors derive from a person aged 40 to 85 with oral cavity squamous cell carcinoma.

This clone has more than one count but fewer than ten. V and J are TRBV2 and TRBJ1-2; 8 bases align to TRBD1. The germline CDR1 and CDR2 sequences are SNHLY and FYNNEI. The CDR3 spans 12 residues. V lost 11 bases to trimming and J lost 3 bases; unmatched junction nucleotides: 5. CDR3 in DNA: TGTGCCTATGGACAGGGAGACTATGGCTACACCTTC. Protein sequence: CAYGQGDYGYTF.

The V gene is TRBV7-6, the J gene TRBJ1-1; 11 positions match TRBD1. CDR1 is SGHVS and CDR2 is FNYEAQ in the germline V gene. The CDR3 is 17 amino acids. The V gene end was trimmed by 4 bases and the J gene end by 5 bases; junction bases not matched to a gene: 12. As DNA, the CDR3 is TGTGCCAGCAGCTGGGGACAGGGGGAGACAGGCCGAACTGAAGCTTTCTTT. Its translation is CASSWGQGETGRTEAFF.

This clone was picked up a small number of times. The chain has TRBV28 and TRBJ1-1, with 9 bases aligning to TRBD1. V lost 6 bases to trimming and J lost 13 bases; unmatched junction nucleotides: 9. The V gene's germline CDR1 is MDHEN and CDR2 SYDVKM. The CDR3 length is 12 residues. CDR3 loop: CASSSRQGGVFF. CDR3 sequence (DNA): TGTGCCAGCAGCTCCCGACAGGGGGGGGTTTTCTTT.

The CDR3 DNA is TGTGCCAGCAGCCAAGCCGCCTGGTTAGGGAGGGCCCTCAATGAGCAGTTCTTC. It specifies CASSQAAWLGRALNEQFF. This chain links TRBV14 with TRBJ2-1; TRBD2 agrees at 7 bases. CDR3 size: 18 residues. CDR1 and CDR2 from the germline V gene are SGHDN and FVKESK. J was trimmed by 6 bases and V by 1 base; bases with no gene match: 15.

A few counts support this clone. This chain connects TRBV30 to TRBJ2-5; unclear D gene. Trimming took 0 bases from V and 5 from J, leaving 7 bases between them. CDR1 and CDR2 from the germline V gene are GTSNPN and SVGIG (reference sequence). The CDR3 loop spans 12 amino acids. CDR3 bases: TGTGCCTGGAGTGTACAAGGGGAGACCCAGTACTTC. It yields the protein CAWSVQGETQYF.

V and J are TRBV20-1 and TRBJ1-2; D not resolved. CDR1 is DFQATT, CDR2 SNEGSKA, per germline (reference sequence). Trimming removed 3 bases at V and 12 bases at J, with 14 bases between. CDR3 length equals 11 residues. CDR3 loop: CSASLQPLHTF. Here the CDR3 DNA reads TGCAGTGCTAGTTTACAGCCTCTGCACACCTTC.

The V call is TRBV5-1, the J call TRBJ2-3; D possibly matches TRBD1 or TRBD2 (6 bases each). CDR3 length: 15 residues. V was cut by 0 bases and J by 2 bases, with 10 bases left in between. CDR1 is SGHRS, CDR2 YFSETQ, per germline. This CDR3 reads CASSLGGGNTDTQYF. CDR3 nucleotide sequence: TGCGCCAGCAGCTTGGGAGGGGGGAACACAGATACGCAGTATTTT.

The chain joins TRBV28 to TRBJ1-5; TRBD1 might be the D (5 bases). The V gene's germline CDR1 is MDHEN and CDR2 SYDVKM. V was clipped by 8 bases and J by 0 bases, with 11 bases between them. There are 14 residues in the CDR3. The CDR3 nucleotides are TGTGCCAGCGGGGGGACTTATAGCAATCAGCCCCAGCATTTT. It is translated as CASGGTYSNQPQHF.

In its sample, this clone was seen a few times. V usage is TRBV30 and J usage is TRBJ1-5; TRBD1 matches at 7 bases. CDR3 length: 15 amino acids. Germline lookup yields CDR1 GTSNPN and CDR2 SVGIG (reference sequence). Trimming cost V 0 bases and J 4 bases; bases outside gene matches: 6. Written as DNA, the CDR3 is TGTGCCTGGAGTGTAAGGGGGCCAGCAAATCAGCCCCAGCATTTT. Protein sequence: CAWSVRGPANQPQHF.

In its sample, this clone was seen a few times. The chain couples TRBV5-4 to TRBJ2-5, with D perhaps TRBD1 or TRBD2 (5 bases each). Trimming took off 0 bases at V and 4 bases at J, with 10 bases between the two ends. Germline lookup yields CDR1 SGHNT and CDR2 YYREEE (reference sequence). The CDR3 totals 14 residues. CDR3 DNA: TGTGCCAGCAGCTTGGGTGGGGGATCAGAGACCCAGTACTTC. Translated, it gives CASSLGGGSETQYF.

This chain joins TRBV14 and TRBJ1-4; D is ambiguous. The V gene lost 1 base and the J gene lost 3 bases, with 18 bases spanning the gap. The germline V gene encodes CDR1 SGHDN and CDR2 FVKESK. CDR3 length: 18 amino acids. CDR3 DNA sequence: TGTGCCAGCAGCCAAGGATTCCTCATAGACACGGCTAATGAAAAACTGTTTTTT. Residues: CASSQGFLIDTANEKLFF.

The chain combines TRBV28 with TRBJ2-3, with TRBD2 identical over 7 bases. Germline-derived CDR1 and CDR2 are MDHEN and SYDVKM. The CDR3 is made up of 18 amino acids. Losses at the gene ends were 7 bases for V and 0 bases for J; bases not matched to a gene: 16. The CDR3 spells CASNPRRGSGVSTDTQYF. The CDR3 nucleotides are TGTGCCAGCAACCCTAGAAGGGGAAGCGGGGTGAGCACAGATACGCAGTATTTT. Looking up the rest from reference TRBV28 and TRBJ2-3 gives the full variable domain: DVKVTQSSRYLVKRTGEKVFLECVQDMDHENMFWYRQDPGLGLRLIYFSYDVKMKEKGDIPEGYSVSREKKERFSLILESASTNQTSMYLCASNPRRGSGVSTDTQYFGPGTRLTVL.

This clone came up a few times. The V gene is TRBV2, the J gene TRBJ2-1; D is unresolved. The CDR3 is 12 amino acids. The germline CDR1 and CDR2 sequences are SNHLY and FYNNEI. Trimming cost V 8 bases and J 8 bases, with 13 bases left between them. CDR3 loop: CASGFVSHEQFF. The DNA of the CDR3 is TGTGCCAGCGGATTCGTTAGCCATGAGCAGTTCTTC.

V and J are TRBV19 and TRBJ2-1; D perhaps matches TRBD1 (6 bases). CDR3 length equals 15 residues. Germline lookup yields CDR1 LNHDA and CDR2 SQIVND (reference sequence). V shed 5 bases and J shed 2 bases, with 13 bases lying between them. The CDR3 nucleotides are TGTGCCAGTAGTCCCATCGGGACACCCTACAATGAGCAGTTCTTC. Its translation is CASSPIGTPYNEQFF.